This is a list of T cell receptor beta chains from one sample in a study of cytotoxic CD8 clonotypes in ibrutinib-treated CLL. Some clones are missing from TCRdb's copy, which holds only in-frame ones; the method was immunoSEQ multiplex PCR. The table has about 300,000 clones, around 69% seen once. The sample was PBMCs, taken at disease progression, from a patient treated with ibrutinib. The receptor source for this set is a human donor with chronic lymphocytic leukemia. Both conserved end residues are part of each CDR3. D genes are given only for firm matches. Size is omitted from some rows. Given values are once, few, many or a class for expanded clones.

J gene	V gene	clone size	D gene	CDR3 DNA	CDR3 protein
TRBJ2-7	TRBV10-1	.	.	TGCGCCAGCAGTCTACCGGGACACACCATTCAAGAGCAGTACTTC	CASSLPGHTIQEQYF
TRBJ2-7	TRBV7-2	.	TRBD1	TGTGCCAGCAGCTCCCAACCGGGACAGGGAGCCAACGAGCAGTACTTC	CASSSQPGQGANEQYF
TRBJ2-7	TRBV4-3	once	TRBD2	TGCGCCAGCAGCCAAAATCCCCTGGGGGGGTCCTCCTACGAGCAGTACTTC	CASSQNPLGGSSYEQYF
TRBJ2-7	TRBV6-5	.	.	TGTGCCAGCAGTTACATGGGGGGGGCCGAGCAGTACTTC	CASSYMGGAEQYF
TRBJ1-1	TRBV7-3	.	.	TGTGCCAGCAGCCGAAAGGGTGATGGGGGGTTCACTGAAGCTTTCTTT	CASSRKGDGGFTEAFF
TRBJ2-2	TRBV6-5	.	.	TGTGCCAGCAGTTACGGCGGGTCCACCGGGGAGCTGTTTTTT	CASSYGGSTGELFF
TRBJ1-5	TRBV6-1	.	TRBD1	TGTGCCAGCAGTATACAGGGGAGTGCGCCCCAGCATTTT	CASSIQGSAPQHF
TRBJ1-5	TRBV2	few	.	TGTGCCAGCAGTGAAGATATAGTTAGCAATCAGCCCCAGCATTTT	CASSEDIVSNQPQHF
TRBJ2-7	TRBV9	.	TRBD1	TGTGCCAGCAGCCTACGACAGGGGACCTACGAGCAGTACTTC	CASSLRQGTYEQYF
TRBJ2-1	TRBV2	.	.	TGTGCCAGCACCGTATCGGCGGGATCCAATGAGCAGTTCTTC	CASTVSAGSNEQFF
TRBJ2-2	TRBV7-2	.	TRBD2	TGTGCCAGCAGCCACCGACGACTAGCGGGAGAGAGGACCGGGGAGCTGTTTTTT	CASSHRRLAGERTGELFF